Each of the 21 T cell receptor beta chains below was sequenced from the same sample in a study of persistence of HIV-infected CD4 T cells (dated by TCRdb to about 2020). No antigen is known for these receptors. The immunoSEQ hsTCRB assay version 4 in survey mode was used to sequence TCRbeta repertoires from genomic DNA. TCRdb obtained this table from immuneACCESS and retained in-frame rearrangements with V and J assigned. These tables miss some clones; where compared with another copy, unresolved V genes account for less than half of the shortfall, and the remainder is unexplained. In this sample the table shows about 36,000 clones, more than 75% of which occur a single time. In total, the top ten clones hold 5% to 7% of the sample. The treatment or condition label of this sample denotes: suppressive antiretroviral therapy. A pool of overlapping HIV-1 Gag 15-mer peptides, at around 0.99 ug per peptide per mL, was used to stimulate the cells. Memory populations depleted of antigen-responding cells were obtained by sorting nonresponding CD40L-negative CD69-negative CD45RO-high memory CD4+ T cells.

The source was cultured CD4+ T cells from PBMCs, collected from a patient who received antiretroviral therapy. What the cell subset or site label conveys for this sample: CD40L-CD69- CD45RO-high memory CD4 T cells not responding to Gag peptides. The receptors were gathered from an adult with HIV. The donor label of this sample is uncertain.

This chain uses TRBV5-5 with TRBJ1-1, with 8 bases identical to TRBD1. Germline loops: CDR1 SGHKS, CDR2 YYEKEE (reference sequence). This CDR3 is built from 14 residues. Unmatched junction bases numbered 7, after V lost 4 bases and J lost 5 bases. CDR3 in amino acids: CASSRGQGRTEAFF. CDR3 sequence (DNA): TGTGCCAGCAGCCGAGGACAGGGCCGGACTGAAGCTTTCTTT.

A single count supports this clone. DNA for the CDR3: TGCGCCAGCAGCTTGTCAACCTCGGGGGGCCCCTACAATGAGCAGTTCTTC. Its translation is CASSLSTSGGPYNEQFF. V usage is TRBV5-1 and J usage is TRBJ2-1; TRBD2 is a possible D gene (7 bases). Trimming removed 1 base at V and 2 bases at J, with 16 bases between. The CDR3 runs 17 residues. From germline, CDR1 is SGHRS and CDR2 YFSETQ.

The rearrangement joins TRBV3-1 (or the pseudogene TRBV3-2) to TRBJ2-3, with unresolved D. V lost 1 base, J lost 4 bases, and 21 bases lay in between. This CDR3 contains 18 residues. Germline loops: CDR1 LGHDT, CDR2 YNNKEL (reference sequence). The CDR3 is CASSQVLPQALVADTQYF. CDR3 in DNA: TGTGCCAGCAGCCAAGTACTCCCGCAGGCCCTGGTTGCAGATACGCAGTATTTT.

The chain employs TRBV29-1 and TRBJ2-3; 9 nucleotides line up with TRBD2. V lost 0 bases and J lost 0; bases outside the gene matches: 4. Germline-derived CDR1 and CDR2 are SQVTM and ANQGSEA. There are 16 residues in the CDR3. CDR3 amino acids: CSVEERTSASTDTQYF. CDR3 nucleotides: TGCAGCGTTGAAGAAAGGACTAGCGCTAGCACAGATACGCAGTATTTT.

This clone was seen a few times. V and J are TRBV3-1 (or the pseudogene TRBV3-2) and TRBJ1-5; 9 positions match TRBD1. CDR3 length: 14 amino acids. The germline V gene has CDR1 LGHDT and CDR2 YNNKEL (reference sequence). V was clipped by 3 bases and J by 4 bases; unmatched bases: 1. The CDR3 nucleotides are TGTGCCAGCAGCCAGGGACAGGGTAATCAGCCCCAGCATTTT. Its protein product is CASSQGQGNQPQHF.

The chain employs TRBV7-2 and TRBJ2-3, with D possibly being TRBD1 or TRBD2 (6 bases each). Trimming took off 5 bases at V and 0 bases at J, with 15 bases between the two ends. This CDR3 is built from 16 residues. CDR1 is SGHTA, CDR2 FQGNSA, per germline. The CDR3 nucleotides read TGTGCCAGCAGCCTCGTAGGGGGGAGTAGCACAGATACGCAGTATTTT. It yields the protein CASSLVGGSSTDTQYF.

This rearrangement joins TRBV19 to TRBJ1-3; D is ambiguous. The germline gives CDR1 LNHDA, CDR2 SQIVND (reference sequence). Trimming shortened V by 5 bases and J by 4 bases, and 9 bases separated the two germline ends. This CDR3 has 13 residues. CDR3 nucleotide sequence: TGTGCCAGTAGTTTTGGGCCAGGAAACACCATATATTTT. Its translation is CASSFGPGNTIYF.

The chain uses TRBV5-1 and TRBJ1-3; D is possibly TRBD1 (6 bases). V lost 0 bases and J 1 base, leaving 8 bases between the germline ends. This CDR3 has 15 amino acids. CDR1 and CDR2 (germline): SGHRS, YFSETQ. CDR3 bases: TGCGCCAGCAGCTTGGGGGACATTTCTGGAAACACCATATATTTT. Protein: CASSLGDISGNTIYF.

V usage is TRBV6-5 and J usage is TRBJ1-1; TRBD1 is a possible D gene (6 bases). Germline V gene lookup returns CDR1 MNHEY and CDR2 SVGAGI. Trimming removed 6 bases from V and 7 bases from J, with 18 bases in between. The CDR3 covers 14 residues. Written as DNA, the CDR3 is TGTGCCAGCAGGGGCTTCAGGGGTCGCAATGAAGCTTTCTTT. Residues: CASRGFRGRNEAFF.

The rearrangement joins TRBV6-1 to TRBJ1-3; unclear D gene. The CDR3 has 15 amino acids. Deletions cut 3 bases from V and 1 base from J, with 10 bases between. CDR1 MNHNS and CDR2 SASEGT come from the germline V gene. CDR3 sequence (DNA): TGTGCCAGCAGTGATGACGGAGGGTCTGGAAACACCATATATTTT. It yields the protein CASSDDGGSGNTIYF.

This chain connects TRBV3-1 (or the pseudogene TRBV3-2) to TRBJ2-1, with 7 bases aligning to TRBD1. This CDR3 has 15 residues. The V gene's germline CDR1 is LGHDT and CDR2 YNNKEL (reference sequence). V was pared by 5 bases and J by 9 bases, with 13 bases of the junction left unmatched. The CDR3 reads CASSTRQGVLGEQFF. The CDR3 DNA sequence: TGTGCCAGCAGCACCCGACAGGGCGTGCTCGGTGAGCAGTTCTTC.

This chain links TRBV2 with TRBJ1-6, with a tentative D call TRBD1 (5 bases). The CDR3 is made up of 15 amino acids. Germline CDR1 is SNHLY and CDR2 is FYNNEI. Trimming removed 6 bases from V and 5 bases from J, with 14 bases in between. The chain's CDR3 is CASRIKGQNNSPLHF. The CDR3 DNA is TGTGCCAGCAGGATAAAGGGGCAAAATAATTCACCCCTCCACTTT.

The gene calls are TRBV5-1 and TRBJ2-1; D is unresolved. Looked up from germline, CDR1 is SGHRS and CDR2 is YFSETQ. V shed 6 bases and J shed 6 bases, with 13 bases lying between them. CDR3 length equals 13 residues. The CDR3 reads CASKSIFINEQFF. The CDR3 DNA reads TGCGCCAGCAAGTCGATTTTCATCAATGAGCAGTTCTTC.

This chain connects TRBV6-4 to TRBJ2-1, with D possibly TRBD1 on 5 matching bases. The germline V gene has CDR1 MRHNA and CDR2 SNTAGT. The V end lost 6 bases, the J end lost 9 bases, and 15 bases lay between the germline ends. This CDR3 contains 13 residues. The CDR3 spells CASSRAQGLEQFF. CDR3 nucleotide sequence: TGTGCCAGCAGCCGGGCCCAGGGTCTTGAGCAGTTCTTC.

The genes are TRBV12-3 or TRBV12-4 and TRBJ2-3; D is perhaps TRBD1 (5 bases). Trimming left V 7 bases short and J 11 bases short, with 16 bases between. The CDR3 runs 12 residues. The DNA of the CDR3 is TGTGCCAGCACCCTATCAGGAGACAGGCAGTATTTT. This encodes CASTLSGDRQYF.

The V gene is TRBV16, the J gene TRBJ2-7; D is undetermined. The ends were cut back, 4 bases at V and 4 bases at J, with 20 bases in the middle. In germline, CDR1 is KGHSY, CDR2 FQNENV. This CDR3 region has 16 residues. DNA of the CDR3: TGTGCCAGCAGCCGACACACCGGGCCCCGGCCTTACGAGCAGTACTTC. Translation: CASSRHTGPRPYEQYF.

The chain is built from TRBV28 and TRBJ2-1, with 8 bases aligning to TRBD1. Germline-derived CDR1 and CDR2 are MDHEN and SYDVKM. The CDR3 covers 12 residues. Losses at the gene ends were 7 bases for V and 9 bases for J; bases not matched to a gene: 5. The CDR3 protein is CASTRTGTEQFF. CDR3 sequence (DNA): TGTGCCAGCACCCGGACAGGGACTGAGCAGTTCTTC. The variable domain in full, with the rest retrieved from reference TRBV28 and TRBJ2-1, is DVKVTQSSRYLVKRTGEKVFLECVQDMDHENMFWYRQDPGLGLRLIYFSYDVKMKEKGDIPEGYSVSREKKERFSLILESASTNQTSMYLCASTRTGTEQFFGPGTRLTVL.

The J gene is TRBJ1-1, the V gene TRBV7-9; no clear D. V was trimmed by 5 bases and J by 1 base, leaving 11 bases between them. Germline values: CDR1 SEHNR, CDR2 FQNEAQ (reference sequence). The CDR3 covers 14 residues. The DNA of the CDR3 is TGTGCCAGCAGCCAAAGGGAGTCGAACACTGAAGCTTTCTTT. It specifies CASSQRESNTEAFF.

The chain links TRBV5-1 to TRBJ2-3; D is perhaps TRBD1 or TRBD2 (6 bases each). Trimming left V 1 base short and J 4 bases short, with 16 bases between. The CDR3 totals 16 residues. The germline gives CDR1 SGHRS, CDR2 YFSETQ. This CDR3 is CASSLSPNREADTQYF. The CDR3 region has the DNA TGCGCCAGCAGCTTGAGTCCGAACAGGGAGGCAGATACGCAGTATTTT.

The chain is built from TRBV2 and TRBJ1-6; 11 bases are a match to TRBD1. The CDR3 extends over 16 amino acids. The V gene's germline CDR1 is SNHLY and CDR2 FYNNEI. With 6 bases clipped from V and 9 bases from J, the junction kept 10 bases outside the gene matches. For the CDR3, the DNA is TGTGCCAGCAGCGCCGCTTCGGGACAGGGGGGTTCACCCCTCCACTTT. This sequence encodes CASSAASGQGGSPLHF. Complete variable domain (other parts from reference TRBV2 and TRBJ1-6): EPEVTQTPSHQVTQMGQEVILRCVPISNHLYFYWYRQILGQKVEFLVSFYNNEISEKSEIFDDQFSVERPDGSNFTLKIRSTKLEDSAMYFCASSAASGQGGSPLHFGNGTRLTVT.

The chain has TRBV5-1 and TRBJ1-1; D perhaps matches TRBD1 (6 bases). The CDR3 has 13 amino acids. V was cut by 7 bases and J by 3 bases, with 13 bases left in between. The germline V gene encodes CDR1 SGHRS and CDR2 YFSETQ. In DNA form, the CDR3 reads TGCGCCAGCTCCAATAACAGGGACACTGAAGCTTTCTTT. It yields the protein CASSNNRDTEAFF. Full variable domain (rest looked up from reference TRBV5-1 and TRBJ1-1): KAGVTQTPRYLIKTRGQQVTLSCSPISGHRSVSWYQQTPGQGLQFLFEYFSETQRNKGNFPGRFSGRQFSNSRSEMNVSTLELGDSALYLCASSNNRDTEAFFGQGTRLTVV.